The 12 T cell receptor beta chains below all came from one sample that was sequenced in a study of breast tumors, draining lymph nodes, adjacent tissues. MiXCR, run by TCRdb on the multiplex PCR reads, gives a single entry per CDR3 protein. The sample has 50,000 to 75,000 distinct CDR3 sequences, around three fifths seen once. Source material: breast tumor tissue. All receptors come from a female donor with breast cancer. Some clones in this sample may be carry-over from other donors' samples.

The chain couples TRBV6-1 to TRBJ2-7; TRBD1 matches at 11 bases. Germline V gene sequence: CDR1 MNHNS, CDR2 SASEGT. Trimming removed 7 bases from V and 3 bases from J; junction bases left unmatched: 2. This CDR3 region has 13 residues. CDR3 DNA: TGTGCCAGCACGGGGACAGGGGGCTACGAGCAGTACTTC. Translated: CASTGTGGYEQYF.

This clonotype was counted many times. The V gene is TRBV11-2, the J gene TRBJ2-7; 8 bases line up with TRBD2. Trimming cost V 4 bases and J 2 bases; bases outside gene matches: 1. The germline gives CDR1 SGHAT, CDR2 FQNNGV. CDR3 length equals 13 residues. The CDR3 nucleotides are TGTGCCAGCAGCTCGGGACTAGCCTACGAGCAGTACTTC. It specifies CASSSGLAYEQYF.

This clonotype was observed a handful of times. The chain is built from TRBV2 and TRBJ1-1; maybe TRBD1 (5 bases). V lost 6 bases, J lost 4 bases, and 18 bases lay in between. The CDR3 totals 15 residues. From germline, CDR1 is SNHLY and CDR2 FYNNEI. This chain's CDR3 is CASRESGAGTTEAFF. CDR3 nucleotide sequence: TGTGCCAGCAGAGAAAGCGGGGCGGGAACCACTGAAGCTTTCTTT.

The table lists this clonotype with many counts. The V and J genes are TRBV6-1 and TRBJ1-3; maybe TRBD1 (6 bases). The CDR3 totals 16 residues. Trimming stripped 7 bases from V and 4 bases from J, with 20 bases between. From germline, CDR1 is MNHNS and CDR2 SASEGT. In DNA, the CDR3 is TGTGCCAGCACCCGAACGGTACAGGGCGGGGGAAACACCATATATTTT. As protein: CASTRTVQGGGNTIYF.

Concerning this clonotype: A much larger clone is a single base away; this may be a read error. This chain links TRBV20-1 with TRBJ1-1; perhaps TRBD1 as D (6 bases). This CDR3 region has 16 residues. The germline gives CDR1 DFQATT, CDR2 SNEGSKA (reference sequence). V lost 0 bases, J lost 1 base, and 15 bases lay in between. The CDR3 DNA follows: TGCAGTGCTAGAGAGGGTGGGACAAGGGGGAACACTGAAGCTTTCTTT. This codes for CSAREGGTRGNTEAFF.

This clonotype was recorded only once. This rearrangement joins TRBV29-1 to TRBJ1-2; TRBD1 might be the D (5 bases). The ends were cut back, 4 bases at V and 3 bases at J, with 6 bases in the middle. CDR3 length equals 11 residues. The germline V gene encodes CDR1 SQVTM and CDR2 ANQGSEA. The CDR3 bases are TGCAGCGTTGGAGGGGACTATGGCTACACCTTC. It specifies CSVGGDYGYTF.

This clonotype was observed many times. V usage is TRBV11-3 and J usage is TRBJ2-3, with 15 bases identical to TRBD2. Germline V lookup: CDR1 SGHNT, CDR2 YENEEA. The V gene end was trimmed by 5 bases and the J gene end by 5 bases; junction bases not matched to a gene: 5. The CDR3 runs to 16 residues. In DNA, the CDR3 is TGTGCCAGCAGCCTGGGGACTAGCGGGAGGCAAGATACGCAGTATTTT. It encodes CASSLGTSGRQDTQYF.

In its sample, this clonotype was seen many times. The chain couples TRBV9 to TRBJ2-2, with D perhaps being TRBD1 or TRBD2 (5 bases each). The germline CDR1 and CDR2 sequences are SGDLS and YYNGEE. V lost 4 bases and J 4 bases, leaving 17 bases between the germline ends. The CDR3 has 16 amino acids. The CDR3 here is CASSPRGREGTGELFF. The CDR3 region has the DNA TGTGCCAGCAGCCCCCGGGGCAGAGAGGGCACCGGGGAGCTGTTTTTT.

This clonotype was found many times. The genes are TRBV18 and TRBJ2-7, with 7 bases lining up with TRBD1. V gave up 4 bases and J gave up 5 bases; unmatched junction bases: 11. The CDR3 runs to 15 residues. CDR1 is KGHSH, CDR2 LQKENI, per germline. The CDR3 sequence: CASSLQGRVLDEQYF. Written as DNA, the CDR3 is TGTGCCAGCTCACTACAGGGGAGAGTTCTCGACGAGCAGTACTTC.

This chain connects TRBV24-1 to TRBJ2-2, with TRBD1 identical over 7 bases. In germline, CDR1 is KGHDR, CDR2 SFDVKD. V dropped 6 bases and J dropped 6; count of bases not matched to a gene: 6. The CDR3 is 14 amino acids. CDR3: CATSPGTVSGELFF. CDR3 nucleotides: TGTGCCACCAGTCCCGGGACAGTCTCCGGGGAGCTGTTTTTT.

This clonotype was observed at least ten times. The chain recombines TRBV5-8 with TRBJ1-6; 9 bases agree with TRBD1. CDR3 length: 12 residues. J gave up 13 bases and V 7 bases, and 6 bases lay outside the gene matches. The V gene's germline CDR1 is SGHTS and CDR2 YDEGEE. CDR3 region: CASGGQGSPLHF. The CDR3 DNA follows: TGTGCCAGCGGGGGACAGGGTAGTCCCCTCCACTTT. Looking up the rest from reference TRBV5-8 and TRBJ1-6 gives the full variable domain: EAGVTQSPTHLIKTRGQQATLRCSPISGHTSVYWYQQALGLGLQFLLWYDEGEERNRGNFPPRFSGRQFPNYSSELNVNALELEDSALYLCASGGQGSPLHFGNGTRLTVT.

A remark on this clonotype: A read error may account for a junction end that differs from germline. The chain is built from TRBV5-6 and TRBJ2-2; 9 bases match TRBD1. This CDR3 contains 14 residues. Per the germline V gene, CDR1 is SGHDT and CDR2 is YYEEEE. In DNA, the CDR3 is TGTGCCAGCAGCCGGACAGGGGCCGCCGGGGAGCCGTTTTTT. It encodes CASSRTGAAGEPFF.